Listed here is a single T cell receptor beta chain. Its antigen is not identified. This sample is part of a study of Tregs in tolerant kidney transplant recipients. Turning to the study itself: Sorting of CD4+CD25+CD127- cells followed approximately three-day belatacept mixed lymphocyte reactions, sometimes with roughly five-day graft donor restimulation. Whole-study results and caveats: This study did not directly address biological reproducibility. Activated donor B cell expansion appeared to reveal the most relevant donor-specific TCRbeta repertoire.

Germline lookup yields CDR1 MNHNS and CDR2 SASEGT. The CDR3 totals 14 residues. Trimming left V 8 bases short and J 0 bases short, with 11 bases between. The protocol was immunoSEQ multiplex PCR, while the TCRdb copy is restricted to in-frame clones and leaves out a portion. The table has 35,000 to 50,000 clones, just under 97% seen once. Sequencing was carried out using Tregs from blood cultured with allogeneic cells. This chain connects TRBV6-1 to TRBJ1-5; no clear D gene. The clonotype was recovered from a human donor in good health. The DNA for the CDR3 is TGTGCCAGCGAGCGGCAGTCTAGCAATCAGCCCCAGCATTTT. This translates into CASERQSSNQPQHF.